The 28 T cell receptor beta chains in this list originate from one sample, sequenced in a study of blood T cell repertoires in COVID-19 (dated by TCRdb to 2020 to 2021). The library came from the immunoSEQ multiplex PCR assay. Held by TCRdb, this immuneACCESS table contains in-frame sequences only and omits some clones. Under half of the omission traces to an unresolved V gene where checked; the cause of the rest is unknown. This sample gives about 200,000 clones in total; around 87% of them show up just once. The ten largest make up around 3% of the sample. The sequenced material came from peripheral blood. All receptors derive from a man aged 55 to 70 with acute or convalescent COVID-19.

CDR3 residues: CASRGSGDYGYTF. The DNA of the CDR3 is TGTGCCAGCAGGGGGTCCGGGGACTATGGCTACACCTTC. The chain links TRBV6-5 to TRBJ1-2; D not certain. The CDR3 is made up of 13 amino acids. V dropped 6 bases and J dropped 3 bases, with 11 bases sitting between them. The germline gives CDR1 MNHEY, CDR2 SVGAGI.

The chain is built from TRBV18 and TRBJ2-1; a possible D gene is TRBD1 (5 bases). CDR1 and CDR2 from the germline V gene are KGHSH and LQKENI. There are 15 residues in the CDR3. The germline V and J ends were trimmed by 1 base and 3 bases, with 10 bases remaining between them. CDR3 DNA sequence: TGTGCCAGCTCACCACAGGTCAGGGACTACAATGAGCAGTTCTTC. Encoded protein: CASSPQVRDYNEQFF.

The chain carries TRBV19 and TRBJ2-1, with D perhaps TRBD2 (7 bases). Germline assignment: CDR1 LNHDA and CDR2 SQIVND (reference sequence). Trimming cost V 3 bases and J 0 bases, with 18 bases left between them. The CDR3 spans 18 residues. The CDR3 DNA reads TGTGCCAGTAGTATTATTCGAGGGGGGGGCCTCTCCTACAATGAGCAGTTCTTC. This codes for CASSIIRGGGLSYNEQFF.

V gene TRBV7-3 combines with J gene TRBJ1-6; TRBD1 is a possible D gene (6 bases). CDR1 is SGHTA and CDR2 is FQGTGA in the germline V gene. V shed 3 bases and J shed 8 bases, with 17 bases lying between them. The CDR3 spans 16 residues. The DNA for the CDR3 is TGTGCCAGCAGCTTCCGTCCAGGGGTCATGGATTCACCCCTCCACTTT. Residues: CASSFRPGVMDSPLHF.

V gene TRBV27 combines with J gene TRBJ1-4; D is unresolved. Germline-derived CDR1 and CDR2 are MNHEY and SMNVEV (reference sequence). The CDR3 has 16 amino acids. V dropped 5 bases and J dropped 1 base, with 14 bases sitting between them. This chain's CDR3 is CASSQQPKLTNEKLFF. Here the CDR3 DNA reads TGTGCCAGCAGTCAACAGCCTAAGCTAACTAATGAAAAACTGTTTTTT.

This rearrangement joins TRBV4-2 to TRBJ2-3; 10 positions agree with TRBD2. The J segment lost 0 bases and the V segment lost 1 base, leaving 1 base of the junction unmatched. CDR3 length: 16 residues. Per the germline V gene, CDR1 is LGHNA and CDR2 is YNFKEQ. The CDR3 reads CASSQGTSGSTDTQYF. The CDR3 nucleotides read TGTGCCAGCAGCCAAGGGACTAGCGGTAGCACAGATACGCAGTATTTT.

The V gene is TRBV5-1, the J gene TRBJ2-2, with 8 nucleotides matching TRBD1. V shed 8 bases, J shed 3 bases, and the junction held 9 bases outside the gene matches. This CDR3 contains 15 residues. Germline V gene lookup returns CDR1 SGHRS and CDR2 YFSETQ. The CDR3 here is CASRVVTGDTGELFF. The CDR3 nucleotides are TGCGCCAGTAGGGTGGTGACAGGGGACACCGGGGAGCTGTTTTTT.

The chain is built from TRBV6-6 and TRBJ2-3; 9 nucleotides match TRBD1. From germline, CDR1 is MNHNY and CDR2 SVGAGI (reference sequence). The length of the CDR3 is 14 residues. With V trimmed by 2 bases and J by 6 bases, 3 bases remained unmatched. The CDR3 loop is CASSYGGQGDTQYF. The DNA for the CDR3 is TGTGCCAGCAGTTACGGAGGACAGGGGGATACGCAGTATTTT.

CDR3: CASSIDRTPSTDTQYF. Written as DNA, the CDR3 is TGTGCCAGTAGTATCGATCGGACTCCGAGCACAGATACGCAGTATTTT. The genes are TRBV19 and TRBJ2-3; D is perhaps TRBD2 (5 bases). The CDR3 is 16 amino acids. V gave up 3 bases and J gave up 0 bases, with 13 bases separating them. Germline values: CDR1 LNHDA, CDR2 SQIVND (reference sequence).

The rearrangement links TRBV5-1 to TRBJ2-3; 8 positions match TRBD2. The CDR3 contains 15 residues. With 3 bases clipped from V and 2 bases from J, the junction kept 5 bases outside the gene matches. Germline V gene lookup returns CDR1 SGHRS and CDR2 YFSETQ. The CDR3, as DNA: TGCGCCAGCAGCTCGGGGACTAGTGCCACAGATACGCAGTATTTT. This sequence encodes CASSSGTSATDTQYF.

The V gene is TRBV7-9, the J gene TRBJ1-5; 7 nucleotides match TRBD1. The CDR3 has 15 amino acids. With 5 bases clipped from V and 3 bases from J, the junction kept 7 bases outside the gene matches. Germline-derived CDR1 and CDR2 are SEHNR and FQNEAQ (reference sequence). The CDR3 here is CASSETGTDNQPQHF. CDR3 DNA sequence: TGTGCCAGCAGCGAGACAGGGACCGACAATCAGCCCCAGCATTTT.

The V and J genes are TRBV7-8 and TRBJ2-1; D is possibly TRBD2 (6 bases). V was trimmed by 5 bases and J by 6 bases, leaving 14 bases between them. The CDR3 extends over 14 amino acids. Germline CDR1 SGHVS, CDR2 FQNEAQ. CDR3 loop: CASSPRLDFNEQFF. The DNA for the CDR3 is TGTGCCAGCAGCCCGAGACTAGATTTCAATGAGCAGTTCTTC.

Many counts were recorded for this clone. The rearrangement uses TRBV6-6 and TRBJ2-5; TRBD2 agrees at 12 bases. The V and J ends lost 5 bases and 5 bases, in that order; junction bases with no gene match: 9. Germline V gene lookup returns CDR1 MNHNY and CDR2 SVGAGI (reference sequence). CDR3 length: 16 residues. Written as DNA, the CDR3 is TGTGCCAGCAGTCTTCTAGCGGGGGGGCTGAGTGAGACCCAGTACTTC. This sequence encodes CASSLLAGGLSETQYF.

As DNA, the CDR3 is TGTGCCAGCAGCCAAGAGGGCAGGGGGAATGAGCAGTTCTTC. Amino acid sequence: CASSQEGRGNEQFF. The rearrangement joins TRBV3-1 (or the pseudogene TRBV3-2) to TRBJ2-1; 7 nucleotides align to TRBD1. Germline assignment: CDR1 LGHDT and CDR2 YNNKEL (reference sequence). The V gene end was trimmed by 0 bases and the J gene end by 7 bases; junction bases not matched to a gene: 3. This CDR3 is built from 14 residues.

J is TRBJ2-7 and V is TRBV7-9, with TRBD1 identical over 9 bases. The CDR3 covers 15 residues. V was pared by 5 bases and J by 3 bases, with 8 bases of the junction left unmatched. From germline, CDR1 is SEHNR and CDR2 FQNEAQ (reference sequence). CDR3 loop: CASSGPGQGFYEQYF. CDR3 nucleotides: TGTGCCAGCAGCGGACCGGGACAGGGTTTCTACGAGCAGTACTTC.

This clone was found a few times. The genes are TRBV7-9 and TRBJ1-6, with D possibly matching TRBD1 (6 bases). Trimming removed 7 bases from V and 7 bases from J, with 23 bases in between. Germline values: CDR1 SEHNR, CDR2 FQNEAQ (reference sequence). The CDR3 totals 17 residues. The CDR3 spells CASTKSRAGGANSPLHF. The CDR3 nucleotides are TGTGCCAGCACCAAGAGTCGTGCGGGGGGCGCGAATTCACCCCTCCACTTT.

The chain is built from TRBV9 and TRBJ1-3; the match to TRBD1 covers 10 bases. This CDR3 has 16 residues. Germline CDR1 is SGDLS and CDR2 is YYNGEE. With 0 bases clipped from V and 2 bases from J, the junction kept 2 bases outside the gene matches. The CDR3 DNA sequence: TGTGCCAGCAGCGTAGGAGGGACAGGGGCTGGAAACACCATATATTTT. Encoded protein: CASSVGGTGAGNTIYF. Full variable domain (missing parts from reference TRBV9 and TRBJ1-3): DSGVTQTPKHLITATGQRVTLRCSPRSGDLSVYWYQQSLDQGLQFLIQYYNGEERAKGNILERFSAQQFPDLHSELNLSSLELGDSALYFCASSVGGTGAGNTIYFGEGSWLTVV.

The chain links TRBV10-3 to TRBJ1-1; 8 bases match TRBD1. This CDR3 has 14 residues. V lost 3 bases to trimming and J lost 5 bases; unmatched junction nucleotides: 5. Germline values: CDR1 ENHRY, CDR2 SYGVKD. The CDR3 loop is CAISDGQGGTEAFF. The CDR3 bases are TGTGCCATCAGTGACGGACAGGGAGGGACTGAAGCTTTCTTT.

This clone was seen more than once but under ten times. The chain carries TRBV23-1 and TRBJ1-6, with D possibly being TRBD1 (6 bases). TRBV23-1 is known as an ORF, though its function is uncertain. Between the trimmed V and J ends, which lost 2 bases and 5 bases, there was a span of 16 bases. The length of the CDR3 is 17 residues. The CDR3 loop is CASSQTPGQPNNSPLHF. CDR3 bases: TGCGCCAGCAGTCAAACCCCCGGACAGCCGAATAATTCACCCCTCCACTTT.

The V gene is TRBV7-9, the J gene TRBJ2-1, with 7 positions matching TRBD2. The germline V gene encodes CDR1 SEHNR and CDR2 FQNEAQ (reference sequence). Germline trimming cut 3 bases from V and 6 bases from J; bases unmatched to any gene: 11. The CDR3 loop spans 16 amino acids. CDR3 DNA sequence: TGTGCCAGCAGCTTTGTTCCCGGACTAGACCCCAATGAGCAGTTCTTC. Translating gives CASSFVPGLDPNEQFF. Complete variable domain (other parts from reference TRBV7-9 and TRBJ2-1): DTGVSQNPRHKITKRGQNVTFRCDPISEHNRLYWYRQTLGQGPEFLTYFQNEAQLEKSRLLSDRFSAERPKGSFSTLEIQRTEQGDSAMYLCASSFVPGLDPNEQFFGPGTRLTVL.

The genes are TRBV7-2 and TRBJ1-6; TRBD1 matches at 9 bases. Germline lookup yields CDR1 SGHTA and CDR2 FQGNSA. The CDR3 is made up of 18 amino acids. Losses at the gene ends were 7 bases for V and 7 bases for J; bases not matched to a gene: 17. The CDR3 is CASIQGPGQGAGNSPLHF. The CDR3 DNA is TGTGCCAGCATCCAGGGGCCGGGACAGGGTGCGGGGAATTCACCCCTCCACTTT.

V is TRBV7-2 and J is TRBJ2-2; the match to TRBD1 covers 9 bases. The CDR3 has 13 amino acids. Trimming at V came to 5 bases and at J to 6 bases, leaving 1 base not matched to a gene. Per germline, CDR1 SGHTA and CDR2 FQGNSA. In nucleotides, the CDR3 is TGTGCCAGCAGCAGGGACAGGGCCGGGGAGCTGTTTTTT. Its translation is CASSRDRAGELFF.

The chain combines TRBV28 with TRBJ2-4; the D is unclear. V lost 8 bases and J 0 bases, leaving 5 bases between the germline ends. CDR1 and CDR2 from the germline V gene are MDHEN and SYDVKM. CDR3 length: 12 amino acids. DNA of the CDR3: TGTGCCAGCGGCCTAGCCAAAAACATTCAGTACTTC. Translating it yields CASGLAKNIQYF.

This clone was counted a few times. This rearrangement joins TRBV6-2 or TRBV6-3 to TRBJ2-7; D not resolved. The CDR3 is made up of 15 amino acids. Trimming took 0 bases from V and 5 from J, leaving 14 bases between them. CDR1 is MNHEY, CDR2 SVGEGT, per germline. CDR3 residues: CASSYSGQPHDEQYF. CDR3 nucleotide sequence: TGTGCCAGCAGTTACTCGGGCCAGCCCCATGACGAGCAGTACTTC.

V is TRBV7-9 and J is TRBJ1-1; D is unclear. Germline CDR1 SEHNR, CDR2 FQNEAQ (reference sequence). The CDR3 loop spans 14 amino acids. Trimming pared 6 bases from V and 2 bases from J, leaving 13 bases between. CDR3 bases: TGTGCCAGCAGACCCGGGTCGTCAAACACTGAAGCTTTCTTT. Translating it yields CASRPGSSNTEAFF.

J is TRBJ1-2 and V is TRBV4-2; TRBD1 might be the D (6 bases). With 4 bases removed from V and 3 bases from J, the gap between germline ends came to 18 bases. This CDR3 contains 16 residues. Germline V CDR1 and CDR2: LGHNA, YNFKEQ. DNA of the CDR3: TGTGCCAGCAGCCCGAGGGGGGGAGGTCGGGACTATGGCTACACCTTC. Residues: CASSPRGGGRDYGYTF.

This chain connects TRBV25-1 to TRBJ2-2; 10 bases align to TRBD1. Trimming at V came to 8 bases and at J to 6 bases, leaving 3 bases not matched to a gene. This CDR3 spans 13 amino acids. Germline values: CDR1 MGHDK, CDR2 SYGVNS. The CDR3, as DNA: TGTGCCAGCGCCGGGACAGGGGCCGGGGAGCTGTTTTTT. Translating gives CASAGTGAGELFF. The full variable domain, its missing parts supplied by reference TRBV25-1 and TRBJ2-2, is EADIYQTPRYLVIGTGKKITLECSQTMGHDKMYWYQQDPGMELHLIHYSYGVNSTEKGDLSSESTVSRIRTEHFPLTLESARPSHTSQYLCASAGTGAGELFFGEGSRLTVL.

The CDR3 coding sequence is TGTGCCAGCAGTTACGACAGGGGGGCGAACACTGAAGCTTTCTTT. Translation: CASSYDRGANTEAFF. The chain links TRBV6-5 to TRBJ1-1; 9 nucleotides match TRBD1. Germline V CDR1 and CDR2: MNHEY, SVGAGI. Trimming took 2 bases from V and 1 from J; bases not matched to a gene: 2. The CDR3 extends over 15 amino acids.